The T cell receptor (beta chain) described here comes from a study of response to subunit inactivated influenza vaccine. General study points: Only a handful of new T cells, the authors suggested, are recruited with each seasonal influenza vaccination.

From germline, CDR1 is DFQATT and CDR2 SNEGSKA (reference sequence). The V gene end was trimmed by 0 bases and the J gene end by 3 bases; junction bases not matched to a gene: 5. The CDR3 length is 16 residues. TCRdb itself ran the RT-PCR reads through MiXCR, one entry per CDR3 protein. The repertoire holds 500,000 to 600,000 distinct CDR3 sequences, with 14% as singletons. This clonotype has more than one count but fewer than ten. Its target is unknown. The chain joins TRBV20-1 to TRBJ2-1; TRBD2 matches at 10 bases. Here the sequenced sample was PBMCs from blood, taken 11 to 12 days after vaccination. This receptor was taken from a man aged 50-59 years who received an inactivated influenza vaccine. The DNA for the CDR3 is TGCAGTGCTAGAGAGCTAGCGGGAGTTCGCTACAATGAGCAGTTCTTC. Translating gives CSARELAGVRYNEQFF.